The 12 T cell receptor beta chains presented below share a single source sample, sequenced in a study of blood T cell repertoires in COVID-19. Sequencing used immunoSEQ multiplex PCR; TCRdb keeps in-frame clones, though not all of them. The sample lists around 140,000 clones, 65% to 85% occurring once. The material sequenced was peripheral blood. The receptor set was obtained from a woman aged 55-70 years with acute or convalescent COVID-19.

The DNA of the CDR3 is TGTGCCAGCTCACTAACCTACAATGAGCAGTTCTTC. Translated, it gives CASSLTYNEQFF. The V and J genes are TRBV18 and TRBJ2-1; D remains unclear. Germline V CDR1 and CDR2: KGHSH, LQKENI. The V end lost 4 bases, the J end lost 2 bases, and 3 bases lay between the germline ends. The length of the CDR3 is 12 residues.

The J gene is TRBJ2-7, the V gene TRBV5-1; TRBD2 agrees at 8 bases. This CDR3 has 16 residues. V was clipped by 0 bases and J by 2 bases; unmatched bases: 7. CDR1 and CDR2 from the germline V gene are SGHRS and YFSETQ. In DNA form, the CDR3 reads TGCGCCAGCAGCTTGGTTCTGGGCGGGAGGCCCTACGAGCAGTACTTC. The encoded protein is CASSLVLGGRPYEQYF.

This clone appeared once. CDR3 sequence (DNA): TGTGCCAGCAGCCAACAGCGGGACAGGGGGCTCGGGGGCTACACCTTC. Its protein is CASSQQRDRGLGGYTF. This chain uses TRBV14 with TRBJ1-2, with 12 bases identical to TRBD1. Looked up from germline, CDR1 is SGHDN and CDR2 is FVKESK. CDR3 length: 16 amino acids. V was pared by 2 bases and J by 8 bases, with 9 bases of the junction left unmatched. The full variable domain, completed using reference TRBV14 and TRBJ1-2, is EAGVTQFPSHSVIEKGQTVTLRCDPISGHDNLYWYRRVMGKEIKFLLHFVKESKQDESGMPNNRFLAERTGGTYSTLKVQPAELEDSGVYFCASSQQRDRGLGGYTFGSGTRLTVV.

V usage is TRBV27 and J usage is TRBJ1-4, with 8 bases fitting TRBD1. Germline V CDR1 and CDR2: MNHEY, SMNVEV (reference sequence). The CDR3 has 15 residues. V dropped 5 bases and J dropped 8; count of bases not matched to a gene: 10. The CDR3 here is CASSPTGGWREKLFF. The DNA for the CDR3 is TGTGCCAGCAGTCCTACAGGGGGATGGAGAGAAAAACTGTTTTTT.

The chain couples TRBV12-3 or TRBV12-4 to TRBJ1-1; weak D call: TRBD1 (5 bases). V gave up 5 bases and J gave up 5 bases, with 12 bases separating them. The length of the CDR3 is 13 residues. Here the CDR3 reads CASSNLGGTEAFF. DNA for the CDR3: TGTGCCAGCAGTAACTTGGGGGGGACTGAAGCTTTCTTT.

The chain joins TRBV29-1 to TRBJ2-7, with TRBD1 matching over 7 bases. After removal of 6 bases from V and 2 bases from J, the junction contained 7 bases not matched to a gene. This CDR3 has 13 residues. Per the germline V gene, CDR1 is SQVTM and CDR2 is ANQGSEA. The CDR3 bases are TGCAGCGTCGCAGACAGGGCGACCTACGAGCAGTACTTC. Translation: CSVADRATYEQYF.

In its sample, this clone was seen a few times. The chain employs TRBV6-5 and TRBJ1-1; no clear D gene. CDR1 and CDR2 (germline): MNHEY, SVGAGI. Trimming took 8 bases from V and 8 from J, leaving 21 bases between them. This CDR3 contains 14 residues. CDR3 bases: TGTGCCAGCCTAAAGTCGAGTGTTTTGCGCGAAGCTTTCTTT. This codes for CASLKSSVLREAFF.

The V gene is TRBV6-5, the J gene TRBJ1-3; possible D gene TRBD1, 5 bases. The CDR3 totals 12 residues. The germline V gene encodes CDR1 MNHEY and CDR2 SVGAGI. V lost 11 bases and J lost 3, with 11 bases in between. CDR3 protein: CAGRDYGNTIYF. For the CDR3, the DNA is TGTGCCGGCCGGGACTATGGAAACACCATATATTTT.

The chain employs TRBV30 and TRBJ2-7, with 9 bases fitting TRBD1. The trim removed 0 bases at V and 1 base at J, leaving 4 bases unmatched. Germline V gives CDR1 GTSNPN, CDR2 SVGIG (reference sequence). CDR3 length equals 15 residues. CDR3 sequence (DNA): TGTGCCTGGAGTGTACTAGGGACAGGGTCCTACGAGCAGTACTTC. It codes for CAWSVLGTGSYEQYF.

The rearrangement uses TRBV7-9 and TRBJ1-5, with a tentative D call TRBD1 (5 bases). Germline V lookup: CDR1 SEHNR, CDR2 FQNEAQ (reference sequence). The length of the CDR3 is 15 residues. Between the trimmed V and J ends, which lost 5 bases and 0 bases, there was a span of 11 bases. DNA of the CDR3: TGTGCCAGCAGCGACGACAGCCATAGCAATCAGCCCCAGCATTTT. This gives the protein CASSDDSHSNQPQHF.

This clone has just one count. The chain employs TRBV18 and TRBJ1-2, with D possibly TRBD1 on 6 matching bases. Per germline, CDR1 KGHSH and CDR2 LQKENI. V was clipped by 6 bases and J by 6 bases, with 14 bases between them. This CDR3 is 13 amino acids long. CDR3 nucleotides: TGTGCCAGCTCCCGAGGGGGTCTCCATGGCTACACCTTC. Protein product: CASSRGGLHGYTF.

This clone is a singleton in its sample. This chain joins TRBV19 and TRBJ1-1, with 9 bases identical to TRBD1. Looked up from germline, CDR1 is LNHDA and CDR2 is SQIVND (reference sequence). Losses at the gene ends were 9 bases for V and 12 bases for J; bases not matched to a gene: 14. The CDR3 has 13 amino acids. CDR3 region: CASRDRAFVGSFF. In DNA, the CDR3 is TGTGCCAGCCGGGACAGGGCCTTCGTAGGGTCTTTCTTT.